This passage covers 9 T cell receptor beta chains from one sample sequenced in a study of blood T cells in healthy people across ages. Combining a sample-barcoded 5' primer with a J-beta primer mix, a second PCR ran for about 7 to 11 cycles. TCRdb reanalysed the 5' RACE reads using MiXCR and keeps one entry per CDR3 protein. The sample lists roughly 1,700,000 distinct CDR3 sequences; 28% were seen once. Material: blood. The receptors stem from a woman aged 25 to 39 in good health.

V gene TRBV12-3 or TRBV12-4 combines with J gene TRBJ2-4; 13 nucleotides line up with TRBD2. TRBJ2-7 matches the DNA end more closely, so the J call is doubtful. This CDR3 has 15 residues. The CDR3 nucleotides read TGTGCCAGCAGCCCTACTAGCGGGAGGGACTACGAGCAGTACTTC. As protein: CASSPTSGRDYEQYF.

This clonotype has a handful of counts. The chain has TRBV28 and TRBJ1-2; TRBD1 aligns across 9 bases. V shed 5 bases, J shed 8 bases, and the junction held 15 bases outside the gene matches. CDR3 length equals 16 residues. Germline V CDR1 and CDR2: MDHEN, SYDVKM. In DNA form, the CDR3 reads TGTGCCAGCAGTGGCGGGGACACAGGGGGCCGGGGCGGCTACACCTTC. It translates to CASSGGDTGGRGGYTF.

This clonotype was found a few times. The J gene is TRBJ2-7, the V gene TRBV11-2, with 7 bases lining up with TRBD1. Looked up from germline, CDR1 is SGHAT and CDR2 is FQNNGV. The CDR3 covers 16 residues. With V trimmed by 4 bases and J by 0 bases, 9 bases remained unmatched. In DNA, the CDR3 is TGTGCCAGCAGCTCCCTAGAGGGGGCGGACTCCTACGAGCAGTACTTC. Its protein product is CASSSLEGADSYEQYF.

This chain's CDR3 is CASSLEMGEETQYF. The CDR3 region has the DNA TGCGCCAGCAGCTTGGAGATGGGGGAAGAGACCCAGTACTTC. This chain links TRBV5-1 with TRBJ2-5; perhaps D is TRBD1 or TRBD2 (5 bases each). The CDR3 has 14 residues. Germline CDR1 reads SGHRS; CDR2 reads YFSETQ. Trimming pared 0 bases from V and 3 bases from J, leaving 9 bases between.

The chain recombines TRBV21-1 with TRBJ2-5; the D segment call TRBD1 is taken from the table without a DNA check. TRBV21-1 corresponds to a pseudogene. This CDR3 region has 14 residues. The CDR3, as DNA: TGTGCCAGCAGCTGTCCGGGGACAGAGGAGACCCAGTACTTC. It yields the protein CASSCPGTEETQYF.

The chain employs TRBV15 and TRBJ1-6, with D possibly TRBD1 on 5 matching bases. The CDR3 is 16 residues long. Trimming shortened V by 1 base and J by 13 bases, and 20 bases separated the two germline ends. CDR1 and CDR2 (germline): LNHNV, YYDKDF (reference sequence). The CDR3 region has the DNA TGTGCCACCAGCAGAGGCCGGGGGAGTGACACGGCGCCCCTCCACTTT. It translates to CATSRGRGSDTAPLHF.

This clonotype was detected ten times or more. The CDR3 loop reads CASSLTRPEGYEQYF. Written as DNA, the CDR3 is TGTGCCAGCAGCTTAACTCGACCCGAGGGCTACGAGCAGTACTTC. The rearrangement joins TRBV7-9 to TRBJ2-7; D may be TRBD2 (5 bases). The CDR3 totals 15 residues. Germline CDR1 and CDR2: SEHNR and FQNEAQ (reference sequence). V was cut by 2 bases and J by 3 bases, with 14 bases left in between. The full variable domain, rest sourced from reference TRBV7-9 and TRBJ2-7, is DTGVSQNPRHKITKRGQNVTFRCDPISEHNRLYWYRQTLGQGPEFLTYFQNEAQLEKSRLLSDRFSAERPKGSFSTLEIQRTEQGDSAMYLCASSLTRPEGYEQYFGPGTRLTVT.

This clonotype was seen a handful of times. V is TRBV6-5 and J is TRBJ1-6, with D unclear. Germline V CDR1 and CDR2: MNHEY, SVGAGI. The V end was cut by 5 bases, the J end by 10 bases, with 12 bases between. The length of the CDR3 is 13 residues. CDR3 sequence reads: CASSGAGRSPLHF. As DNA, the CDR3 is TGTGCCAGCAGTGGAGCCGGGCGATCACCCCTCCACTTT.

This clonotype showed up just a few times. This rearrangement joins TRBV28 to TRBJ1-2, with D tentatively TRBD1 (5 bases). Germline V lookup: CDR1 MDHEN, CDR2 SYDVKM. The ends were cut back, 7 bases at V and 1 base at J, with 13 bases in the middle. This CDR3 contains 14 residues. The CDR3 coding sequence is TGTGCCAGCAACGTGGGGGGAGGTAACTATGGCTACACCTTC. Amino acid sequence: CASNVGGGNYGYTF.